The 23 T cell receptor beta chains below come from one sample, sequenced in a study of cytomegalovirus exposure and HLA in healthy donors. Researchers ran the PCR with 60 Vbeta and 13 Jbeta primers. Sequencing used immunoSEQ multiplex PCR; TCRdb keeps in-frame clones, though not all of them. Found here are approximately 150,000 clones, roughly three quarters of them singletons; the top ten hold approximately 15%. Sequenced input: PBMCs. These receptors were collected from a woman aged 35 to 49 in good health and CMV-seronegative.

The rearrangement uses TRBV7-9 and TRBJ1-3; TRBD1 aligns across 8 bases. Looked up from germline, CDR1 is SEHNR and CDR2 is FQNEAQ (reference sequence). The trim removed 1 base at V and 0 bases at J, leaving 8 bases unmatched. The CDR3 length is 18 residues. The CDR3 here is CASSLDTGTGFSGNTIYF. The CDR3 DNA sequence: TGTGCCAGCAGCTTAGACACCGGGACAGGATTCTCTGGAAACACCATATATTTT.

The chain uses TRBV15 and TRBJ2-7; D remains unclear. CDR1 LNHNV and CDR2 YYDKDF come from the germline V gene (reference sequence). This CDR3 is 14 amino acids long. V was pared by 1 base and J by 3 bases, with 10 bases between. This chain's CDR3 is CATSRGGVGYEQYF. The CDR3 DNA reads TGTGCCACCAGCAGAGGCGGAGTGGGCTACGAGCAGTACTTC.

The chain couples TRBV15 to TRBJ1-6, with 8 bases matching TRBD1. With 0 bases clipped from V and 8 bases from J, the junction kept 6 bases outside the gene matches. Germline V gene data show CDR1 as LNHNV and CDR2 as YYDKDF (reference sequence). CDR3 length: 16 residues. CDR3 sequence (DNA): TGTGCCACCAGCAGAGAACGCCACAGGGGGGATTCACCCCTCCACTTT. Encoded protein: CATSRERHRGDSPLHF.

This chain connects TRBV7-9 to TRBJ2-7; no reliable D call. From germline, CDR1 is SEHNR and CDR2 FQNEAQ (reference sequence). V dropped 1 base and J dropped 6 bases, with 13 bases sitting between them. The CDR3 runs 14 residues. The CDR3 protein is CASSLDRSIVEQYF. The CDR3 DNA follows: TGTGCCAGCAGCTTAGATAGAAGCATTGTCGAGCAGTACTTC.

The chain joins TRBV28 to TRBJ2-7; D may be TRBD1 (5 bases). V lost 5 bases to trimming and J lost 0 bases, with 8 bases between them. This CDR3 contains 13 residues. Germline V gene data show CDR1 as MDHEN and CDR2 as SYDVKM. The CDR3 here is CASSGAFSYEQYF. The CDR3 nucleotides read TGTGCCAGCAGTGGGGCGTTCTCCTACGAGCAGTACTTC.

The count of this clone is one. CDR3 nucleotide sequence: TGTGCCAGCAGTTCCTGGGGGGAGGGAAGCTCCTACAATGAGCAGTTCTTC. This gives the protein CASSSWGEGSSYNEQFF. V gene TRBV28 combines with J gene TRBJ2-1; TRBD2 agrees at 7 bases. The germline gives CDR1 MDHEN, CDR2 SYDVKM. With 4 bases clipped from V and 0 bases from J, the junction kept 9 bases outside the gene matches. The CDR3 covers 17 residues.

The chain recombines TRBV28 with TRBJ2-1; TRBD1 matches at 9 bases. Germline CDR1 and CDR2: MDHEN and SYDVKM. This CDR3 is 15 amino acids long. With V trimmed by 2 bases and J by 3 bases, 2 bases remained unmatched. DNA of the CDR3: TGTGCCAGCAGTTTACTGGACAGGGGCTACAATGAGCAGTTCTTC. It translates to CASSLLDRGYNEQFF.

Only a few counts were recorded for this clone. Here the CDR3 DNA reads TGTGCCAGCAGCGATAGCGGAGGCAGGACAGATACGCAGTATTTT. This encodes CASSDSGGRTDTQYF. The chain uses TRBV11-3 and TRBJ2-3, with D possibly being TRBD2 (6 bases). Germline V CDR1 and CDR2: SGHNT, YENEEA. Trimming took off 5 bases at V and 3 bases at J, with 15 bases between the two ends. There are 15 residues in the CDR3.

This chain connects TRBV4-1 to TRBJ2-7, with D unclear. The CDR3 sequence is 14 residues long. The germline gives CDR1 MGHRA, CDR2 YSYEKL. Trimming took 3 bases from V and 0 from J, leaving 9 bases between them. The CDR3 protein is CASSQALPSYEQYF. CDR3 nucleotides: TGCGCCAGCAGCCAGGCCCTTCCCTCCTACGAGCAGTACTTC.

This clone was picked up one time. V is TRBV10-2 and J is TRBJ2-7; 8 nucleotides line up with TRBD1. The CDR3 is 14 residues long. The V gene's germline CDR1 is WSHSY and CDR2 SAAADI. With 0 bases clipped from V and 6 bases from J, the junction kept 4 bases outside the gene matches. As DNA, the CDR3 is TGCGCCAGCAGTGAGTCGGCAGGGGGCGGCGAGCAGTACTTC. Encoded protein: CASSESAGGGEQYF.

The V gene is TRBV27, the J gene TRBJ1-5, with 9 bases that match TRBD1. Germline values: CDR1 MNHEY, CDR2 SMNVEV (reference sequence). V shed 4 bases, J shed 4 bases, and the junction held 5 bases outside the gene matches. The CDR3 has 15 amino acids. In DNA, the CDR3 is TGTGCCAGCAGTTACGGACAGGGGCGGAATCAGCCCCAGCATTTT. It yields the protein CASSYGQGRNQPQHF.

This clone appeared a single time. The V and J genes are TRBV5-1 and TRBJ1-6; a possible D gene is TRBD1 (6 bases). Germline CDR1 and CDR2: SGHRS and YFSETQ. The CDR3 has 15 amino acids. The V and J ends lost 0 bases and 7 bases respectively, with 11 bases between them. The CDR3 coding sequence is TGCGCCAGCAGCTTGGAGGGGGTGGAGAATTCACCCCTCCACTTT. The encoded protein is CASSLEGVENSPLHF.

The V gene is TRBV7-9, the J gene TRBJ2-2; the D is unclear. The CDR3 has 14 residues. Germline lookup yields CDR1 SEHNR and CDR2 FQNEAQ (reference sequence). V lost 3 bases, J lost 0 bases, and 5 bases lay in between. The CDR3 sequence: CASSFSTNTGELFF. DNA for the CDR3: TGTGCCAGCAGCTTTAGCACGAACACCGGGGAGCTGTTTTTT. Using reference TRBV7-9 and TRBJ2-2 for the parts outside the CDR3, the full variable domain is DTGVSQNPRHKITKRGQNVTFRCDPISEHNRLYWYRQTLGQGPEFLTYFQNEAQLEKSRLLSDRFSAERPKGSFSTLEIQRTEQGDSAMYLCASSFSTNTGELFFGEGSRLTVL.

The CDR3 is CASSLMASGNEQYF. CDR3 bases: TGTGCCAGCAGCTTAATGGCGAGCGGGAACGAGCAGTACTTC. The chain is built from TRBV7-3 and TRBJ2-7; 7 bases are shared with TRBD2. The V gene's germline CDR1 is SGHTA and CDR2 FQGTGA. Trimming cost V 1 base and J 5 bases; bases outside gene matches: 5. The length of the CDR3 is 14 residues.

This chain joins TRBV2 and TRBJ2-3, with 8 nucleotides matching TRBD2. The V gene's germline CDR1 is SNHLY and CDR2 FYNNEI. This CDR3 is 15 amino acids long. Unmatched junction bases numbered 4, after V lost 3 bases and J lost 2 bases. The CDR3 DNA is TGTGCCAGCAGTGAGGCGGGAGGCCCCACAGATACGCAGTATTTT. Its protein product is CASSEAGGPTDTQYF.

The rearrangement uses TRBV28 and TRBJ2-1; D may be TRBD2 (6 bases). Germline CDR1 and CDR2: MDHEN and SYDVKM. This CDR3 is 17 amino acids long. Trimming pared 4 bases from V and 1 base from J, leaving 17 bases between. The CDR3 is CASSSSLGGLSYNEQFF. Here the CDR3 DNA reads TGTGCCAGCAGTTCCTCATTGGGGGGACTTTCCTACAATGAGCAGTTCTTC. The full variable domain, rest sourced from reference TRBV28 and TRBJ2-1, is DVKVTQSSRYLVKRTGEKVFLECVQDMDHENMFWYRQDPGLGLRLIYFSYDVKMKEKGDIPEGYSVSREKKERFSLILESASTNQTSMYLCASSSSLGGLSYNEQFFGPGTRLTVL.

This clone was observed a single time. The chain links TRBV18 to TRBJ2-1; TRBD1 matches 7 bases. With 4 bases clipped from V and 5 bases from J, the junction kept 5 bases outside the gene matches. Germline V gene lookup returns CDR1 KGHSH and CDR2 LQKENI. There are 14 residues in the CDR3. This CDR3 is CASSQTGTDNEQFF. As DNA, the CDR3 is TGTGCCAGCTCACAAACCGGGACAGACAATGAGCAGTTCTTC. The variable domain in full, completed from reference TRBV18 and TRBJ2-1, reads NAGVMQNPRHLVRRRGQEARLRCSPMKGHSHVYWYRQLPEEGLKFMVYLQKENIIDESGMPKERFSAEFPKEGPSILRIQQVVRGDSAAYFCASSQTGTDNEQFFGPGTRLTVL.

This chain joins TRBV5-4 and TRBJ2-7; TRBD1 is a possible D gene (6 bases). CDR1 SGHNT and CDR2 YYREEE come from the germline V gene (reference sequence). The ends were cut back, 4 bases at V and 4 bases at J, with 24 bases in the middle. This CDR3 comprises 17 residues. CDR3 nucleotides: TGTGCCAGCAGCCCATATCCCAGGGGAAGGAACCTTTACGAGCAGTACTTC. This sequence encodes CASSPYPRGRNLYEQYF.

This clone was counted once. The V call is TRBV7-2, the J call TRBJ1-2, with 10 bases fitting TRBD1. Germline CDR1 reads SGHTA; CDR2 reads FQGNSA. V shed 1 base and J 8 bases; nucleotides not matched to a gene: 13. The CDR3 loop spans 17 amino acids. CDR3 residues: CASSLESRGQGLSGYTF. For the CDR3, the DNA is TGTGCCAGCAGCTTAGAAAGCAGGGGACAGGGGTTATCGGGCTACACCTTC. Full variable domain (missing parts from reference TRBV7-2 and TRBJ1-2): GAGVSQSPSNKVTEKGKDVELRCDPISGHTALYWYRQSLGQGLEFLIYFQGNSAPDKSGLPSDRFSAERTGGSVSTLTIQRTQQEDSAVYLCASSLESRGQGLSGYTFGSGTRLTVV.

This rearrangement joins TRBV4-3 to TRBJ2-4; D might be TRBD1 (5 bases). This CDR3 region has 14 residues. CDR1 is LGHNA and CDR2 is YSLEER in the germline V gene. V was pared by 0 bases and J by 7 bases, with 10 bases between. The CDR3 DNA reads TGCGCCAGCAGCCAAGATCGGACACCGAACATTCAGTACTTC. Translating it yields CASSQDRTPNIQYF.

This sequence joins TRBV29-1 and TRBJ2-4; D is possibly TRBD2 (5 bases). Germline lookup yields CDR1 SQVTM and CDR2 ANQGSEA. V lost 0 bases, J lost 10 bases, and 7 bases lay in between. CDR3 length: 11 residues. CDR3 nucleotide sequence: TGCAGCGTTGAAGATCGGGGAATTCAGTACTTC. Its translation: CSVEDRGIQYF.

This clone was counted between two and nine times. The chain couples TRBV5-4 to TRBJ2-7; TRBD1 is a possible D gene (5 bases). CDR1 is SGHNT, CDR2 YYREEE, per germline (reference sequence). The CDR3 covers 12 residues. Trimming shortened V by 4 bases and J by 4 bases, and 9 bases separated the two germline ends. The CDR3 DNA is TGTGCCAGCAGCCTCCCAGGGTACGAGCAGTACTTC. It is translated as CASSLPGYEQYF.

Worth noting for this clone: An end of the junction differs from the germline gene, which may be a read error. Other DNA sequences in the same sample also yield this CDR3. The J gene is TRBJ1-4, the V gene TRBV7-2; 7 bases agree with TRBD1. The germline gives CDR1 SGHTA, CDR2 FQGNSA. The CDR3 runs 14 residues. The CDR3 DNA follows: TGTGCCAGCAGCCTGGACAGGACTAATGAGAAACTGTTTTTT. Its protein product is CASSLDRTNEKLFF.